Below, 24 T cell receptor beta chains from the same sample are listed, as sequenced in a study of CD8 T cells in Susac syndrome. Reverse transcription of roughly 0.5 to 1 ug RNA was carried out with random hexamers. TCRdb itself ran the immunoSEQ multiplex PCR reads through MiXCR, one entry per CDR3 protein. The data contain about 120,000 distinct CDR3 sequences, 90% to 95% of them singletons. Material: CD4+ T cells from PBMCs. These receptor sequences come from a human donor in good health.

The CDR3 loop reads CASSLDRFGEQYF. CDR3 coding DNA: TGTGCCAGCAGCCTGGACAGGTTTGGCGAGCAGTACTTC. The rearrangement joins TRBV7-2 to TRBJ2-7, with TRBD1 matching 7 bases. Per germline, CDR1 SGHTA and CDR2 FQGNSA. This CDR3 spans 13 amino acids. After removal of 5 bases from V and 6 bases from J, the junction contained 7 bases not matched to a gene.

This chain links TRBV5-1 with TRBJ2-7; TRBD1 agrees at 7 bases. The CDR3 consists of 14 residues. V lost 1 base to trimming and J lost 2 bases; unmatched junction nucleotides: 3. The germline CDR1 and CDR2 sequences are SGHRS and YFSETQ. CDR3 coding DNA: TGCGCCAGCAGCTTGTCACAGGGGACCTACGAGCAGTACTTC. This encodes CASSLSQGTYEQYF.

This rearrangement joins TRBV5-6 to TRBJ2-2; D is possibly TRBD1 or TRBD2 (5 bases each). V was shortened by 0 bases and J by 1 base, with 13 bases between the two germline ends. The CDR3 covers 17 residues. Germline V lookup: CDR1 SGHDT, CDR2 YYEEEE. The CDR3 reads CASSLAGTPRNTGELFF. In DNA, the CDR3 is TGTGCCAGCAGCTTGGCCGGGACGCCCCGGAACACCGGGGAGCTGTTTTTT. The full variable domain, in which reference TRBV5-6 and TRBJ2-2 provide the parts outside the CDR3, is DAGVTQSPTHLIKTRGQQVTLRCSPKSGHDTVSWYQQALGQGPQFIFQYYEEEERQRGNFPDRFSGHQFPNYSSELNVNALLLGDSALYLCASSLAGTPRNTGELFFGEGSRLTVL.

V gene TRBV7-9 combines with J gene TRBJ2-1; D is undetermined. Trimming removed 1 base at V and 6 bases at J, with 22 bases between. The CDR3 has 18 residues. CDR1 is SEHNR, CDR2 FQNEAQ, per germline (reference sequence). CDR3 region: CASSLGLIGRKSGNEQFF. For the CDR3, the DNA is TGTGCCAGCAGCTTAGGATTAATCGGTCGAAAATCCGGCAATGAGCAGTTCTTC.

Here the CDR3 reads CSATAGGANTGELFF. The CDR3 DNA follows: TGCAGTGCTACCGCGGGAGGCGCGAACACCGGGGAGCTGTTTTTT. This rearrangement joins TRBV20-1 to TRBJ2-2; 8 nucleotides align to TRBD2. This CDR3 is 15 amino acids long. Germline CDR1 is DFQATT and CDR2 is SNEGSKA (reference sequence). Germline trimming cut 4 bases from V and 0 bases from J; bases unmatched to any gene: 4.

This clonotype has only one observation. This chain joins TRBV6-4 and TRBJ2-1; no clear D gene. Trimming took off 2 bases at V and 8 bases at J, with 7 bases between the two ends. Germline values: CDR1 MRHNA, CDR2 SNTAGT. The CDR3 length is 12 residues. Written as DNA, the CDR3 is TGTGCCAGCAGTGACGTAGGCTATGAGCAGTTCTTC. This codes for CASSDVGYEQFF.

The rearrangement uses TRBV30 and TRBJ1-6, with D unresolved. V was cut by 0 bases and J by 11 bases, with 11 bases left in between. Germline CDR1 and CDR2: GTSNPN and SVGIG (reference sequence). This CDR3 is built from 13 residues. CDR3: CAWSVREETPLHF. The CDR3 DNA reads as TGTGCCTGGAGTGTGCGGGAGGAAACACCCCTCCACTTT.

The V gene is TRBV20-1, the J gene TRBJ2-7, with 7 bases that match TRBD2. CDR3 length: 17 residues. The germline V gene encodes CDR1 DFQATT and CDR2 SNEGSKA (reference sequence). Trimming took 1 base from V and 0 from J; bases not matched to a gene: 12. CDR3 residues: CSARGEAILAASYEQYF. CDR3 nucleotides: TGCAGTGCTAGAGGGGAAGCTATCCTAGCGGCCTCCTACGAGCAGTACTTC.

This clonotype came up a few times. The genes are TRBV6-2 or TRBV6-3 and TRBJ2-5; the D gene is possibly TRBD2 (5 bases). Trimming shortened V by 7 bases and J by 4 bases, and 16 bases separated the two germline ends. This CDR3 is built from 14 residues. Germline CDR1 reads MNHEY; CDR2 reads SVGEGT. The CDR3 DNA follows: TGTGCCAGCAATCCCTCCCGAGGAGGAGAGACCCAGTACTTC. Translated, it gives CASNPSRGGETQYF.

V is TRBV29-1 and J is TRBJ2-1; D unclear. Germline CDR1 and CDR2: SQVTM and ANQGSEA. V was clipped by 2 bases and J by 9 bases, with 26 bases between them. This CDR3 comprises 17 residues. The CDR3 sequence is CSVELPWVDRVIGEQFF. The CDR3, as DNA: TGCAGCGTTGAATTGCCTTGGGTCGATCGGGTCATCGGTGAGCAGTTCTTC.

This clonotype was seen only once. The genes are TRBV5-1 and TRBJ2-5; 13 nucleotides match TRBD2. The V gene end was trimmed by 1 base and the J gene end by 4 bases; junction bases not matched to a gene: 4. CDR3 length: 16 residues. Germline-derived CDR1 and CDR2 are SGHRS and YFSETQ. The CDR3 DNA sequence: TGCGCCAGCAGCTTGTTATGGACTAGCGGGAGAGAGACCCAGTACTTC. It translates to CASSLLWTSGRETQYF. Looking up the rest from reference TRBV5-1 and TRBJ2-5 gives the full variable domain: KAGVTQTPRYLIKTRGQQVTLSCSPISGHRSVSWYQQTPGQGLQFLFEYFSETQRNKGNFPGRFSGRQFSNSRSEMNVSTLELGDSALYLCASSLLWTSGRETQYFGPGTRLLVL.

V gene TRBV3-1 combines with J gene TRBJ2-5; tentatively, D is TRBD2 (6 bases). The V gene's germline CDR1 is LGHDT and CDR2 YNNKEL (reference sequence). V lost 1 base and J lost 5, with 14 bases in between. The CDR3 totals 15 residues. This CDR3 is CASSQGGAGGETQYF. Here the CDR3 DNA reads TGTGCCAGCAGCCAAGGGGGTGCTGGGGGGGAGACCCAGTACTTC.

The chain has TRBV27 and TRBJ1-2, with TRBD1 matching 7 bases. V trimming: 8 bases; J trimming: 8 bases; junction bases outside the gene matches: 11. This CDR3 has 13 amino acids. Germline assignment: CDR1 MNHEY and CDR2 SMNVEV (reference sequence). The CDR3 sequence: CASGPQGGPGYTF. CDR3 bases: TGTGCCAGCGGCCCCCAGGGGGGGCCCGGCTACACCTTC.

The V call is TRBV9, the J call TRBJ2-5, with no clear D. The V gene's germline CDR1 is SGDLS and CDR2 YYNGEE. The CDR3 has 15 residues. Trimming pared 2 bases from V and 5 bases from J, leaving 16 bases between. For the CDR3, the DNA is TGTGCCAGCAGCGTTGGGCAGCAGCCGTCGGAGACCCAGTACTTC. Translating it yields CASSVGQQPSETQYF.

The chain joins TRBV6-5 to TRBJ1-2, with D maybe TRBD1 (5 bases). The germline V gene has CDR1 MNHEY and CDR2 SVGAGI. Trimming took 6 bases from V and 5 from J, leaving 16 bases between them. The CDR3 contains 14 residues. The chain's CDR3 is CASRPPGQGYGYTF. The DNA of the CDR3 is TGTGCCAGCAGGCCACCGGGCCAGGGTTATGGCTACACCTTC.

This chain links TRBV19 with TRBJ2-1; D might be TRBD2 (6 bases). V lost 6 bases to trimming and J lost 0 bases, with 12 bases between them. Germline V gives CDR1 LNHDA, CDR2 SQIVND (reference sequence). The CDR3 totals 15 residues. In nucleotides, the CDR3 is TGTGCCAGTAGAAGGGACTTGAGCTCCTACAATGAGCAGTTCTTC. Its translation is CASRRDLSSYNEQFF.

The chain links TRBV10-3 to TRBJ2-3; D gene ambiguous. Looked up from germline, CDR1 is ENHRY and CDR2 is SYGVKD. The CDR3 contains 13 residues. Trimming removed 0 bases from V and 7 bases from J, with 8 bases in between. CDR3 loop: CAISESGDNTQYF. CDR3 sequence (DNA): TGTGCCATCAGTGAGTCAGGCGATAATACGCAGTATTTT.

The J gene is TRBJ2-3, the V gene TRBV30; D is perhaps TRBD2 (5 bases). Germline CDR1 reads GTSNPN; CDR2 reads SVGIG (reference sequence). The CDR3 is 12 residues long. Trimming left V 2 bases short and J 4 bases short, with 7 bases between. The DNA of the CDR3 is TGTGCCTGGAGTCAGAGGGCAGATACGCAGTATTTT. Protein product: CAWSQRADTQYF.

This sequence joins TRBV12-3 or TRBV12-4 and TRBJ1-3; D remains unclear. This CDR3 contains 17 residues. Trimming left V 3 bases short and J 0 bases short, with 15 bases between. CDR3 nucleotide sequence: TGTGCCAGCAGTTTCCGGATAACCCACTCCTCTGGAAACACCATATATTTT. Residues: CASSFRITHSSGNTIYF.

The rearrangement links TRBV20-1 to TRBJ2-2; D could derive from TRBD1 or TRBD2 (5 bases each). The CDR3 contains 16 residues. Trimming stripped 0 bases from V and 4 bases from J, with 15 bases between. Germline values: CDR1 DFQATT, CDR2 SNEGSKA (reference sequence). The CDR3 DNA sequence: TGCAGTGCTAGAGATCCGAGGGGTTCAATCACCGGGGAGCTGTTTTTT. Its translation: CSARDPRGSITGELFF.

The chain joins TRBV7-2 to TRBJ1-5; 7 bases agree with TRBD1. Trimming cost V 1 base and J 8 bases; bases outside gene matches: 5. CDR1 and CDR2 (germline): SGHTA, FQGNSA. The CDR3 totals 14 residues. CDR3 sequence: CASSLERGQKPQHF. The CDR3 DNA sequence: TGTGCCAGCAGCTTAGAGAGGGGGCAGAAGCCCCAGCATTTT.

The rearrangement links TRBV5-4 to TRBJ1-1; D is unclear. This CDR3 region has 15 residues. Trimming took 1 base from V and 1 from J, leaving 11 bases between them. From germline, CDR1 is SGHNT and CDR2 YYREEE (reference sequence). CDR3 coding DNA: TGTGCCAGCAGCTTGACCAATTTGGGGAACACTGAAGCTTTCTTT. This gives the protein CASSLTNLGNTEAFF.

The CDR3 nucleotides read TGCAGCGTTACGTGGAGGGGGCGCGTAACAGATACGCAGTATTTT. Its translation is CSVTWRGRVTDTQYF. V and J are TRBV29-1 and TRBJ2-3; possibly TRBD1 for D (7 bases). From germline, CDR1 is SQVTM and CDR2 ANQGSEA. There are 15 residues in the CDR3. Trimming removed 5 bases at V and 3 bases at J, with 18 bases between.

The CDR3 protein is CASSLGREQETQYF. CDR3 DNA: TGTGCCAGCAGTTTAGGACGGGAGCAGGAGACCCAGTACTTC. The V call is TRBV12-3 or TRBV12-4, the J call TRBJ2-5, with D possibly matching TRBD2 (6 bases). V was shortened by 1 base and J by 5 bases, with 11 bases between the two germline ends. The CDR3 has 14 amino acids.